Reported below is one TCR beta chain. The primer mix had 60 Vbeta and 13 Jbeta primers. The table came from immunoSEQ multiplex PCR; TCRdb's copy has only in-frame clones and leaves some out. The top ten hold 6.2% of the sample, which has 120,000 to 150,000 clones, around 82% seen once. This sample is drawn from a study of cytomegalovirus exposure and HLA in healthy donors. Study-wide background: Earlier, approximately 190 million T cells were analyzed, and 117 million unique TCR beta sequences were found among them.

Healthy bone marrow donors formed the donor group. CDR3 size: 13 residues. CDR1 MNHEY and CDR2 SVGAGI come from the germline V gene. J was trimmed by 5 bases and V by 5 bases; bases with no gene match: 3. The TCR was taken from a woman between 35 and 50 years old in good health and CMV-seropositive. This chain links TRBV6-5 with TRBJ2-7, with TRBD1 matching over 10 bases. Sequenced sample: PBMCs. The CDR3 DNA reads as TGTGCCAGCAGTCGGGACAGGGGCGACGAGCAGTACTTC. Protein: CASSRDRGDEQYF.